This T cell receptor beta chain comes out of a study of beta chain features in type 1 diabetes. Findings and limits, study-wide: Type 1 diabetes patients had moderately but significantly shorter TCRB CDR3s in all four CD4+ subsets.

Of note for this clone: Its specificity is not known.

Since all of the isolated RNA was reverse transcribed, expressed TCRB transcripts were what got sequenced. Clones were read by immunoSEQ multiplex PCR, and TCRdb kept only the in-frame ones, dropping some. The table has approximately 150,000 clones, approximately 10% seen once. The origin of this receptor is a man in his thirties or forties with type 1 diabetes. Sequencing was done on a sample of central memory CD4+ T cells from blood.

CDR3 coding DNA: TGTGCTAGTGGTCCCCCCCGGACAGGGGGCGTGGAGACCCAGTACTTC. Translating gives CASGPPRTGGVETQYF. This sequence joins TRBV12-5 and TRBJ2-5, with 11 bases matching TRBD1. Germline CDR1 is LGHNT and CDR2 is FRNRAP. CDR3 length: 16 residues. V trimming: 5 bases; J trimming: 5 bases; junction bases outside the gene matches: 10.